The 11 T cell receptor beta chains below all came from one sample that was sequenced in a study of metastatic and nonmetastatic thyroid tumors. The entire patient cohort was treatment-naive prior to thyroid surgery. TCRdb recomputed clones from the PCR reads via MiXCR. The table records 15,000 to 20,000 clones, roughly 23% of them present only once. The sequenced material came from adjacent normal tissue. Receptors originate from a female donor with papillary thyroid cancer or a benign thyroid nodule (not recorded which). Some clones in this sample may be carry-over from other donors' samples.

A few counts support this clone. Other DNA sequences from this sample encode an identical CDR3 as well. The chain carries TRBV6-1 and TRBJ2-2, with D perhaps assigned TRBD1 or TRBD2 (6 bases each). Germline CDR1 is MNHNS and CDR2 is SASEGT. Trimming shortened V by 1 base and J by 7 bases, and 10 bases separated the two germline ends. CDR3 length equals 14 residues. The CDR3 nucleotides read TGTGCCAGCAGTGAAGGAGGGGGGATCGGGGAGCTGTTTTTT. It codes for CASSEGGGIGELFF.

This chain uses TRBV15 with TRBJ2-3; TRBD2 matches at 12 bases. The CDR3 is 20 amino acids. The ends lost 1 base at V and 2 bases at J; junction bases unmatched: 13. CDR1 is LNHNV, CDR2 YYDKDF, per germline (reference sequence). The CDR3 sequence is CATSRGLAGGLFPYTDTQYF. The CDR3 DNA is TGTGCCACCAGCAGAGGCCTAGCGGGAGGGCTTTTCCCCTACACAGATACGCAGTATTTT.

This clone was seen only a few times. V gene TRBV19 combines with J gene TRBJ1-1; D is unclear. The V end was cut by 1 base, the J end by 2 bases, with 8 bases between. The CDR3 has 14 residues. The germline V gene has CDR1 LNHDA and CDR2 SQIVND (reference sequence). CDR3 protein: CASSIGSHNTEAFF. CDR3 bases: TGTGCCAGTAGTATAGGTAGTCATAACACTGAAGCTTTCTTT.

This clone was seen at least ten times. The V and J genes are TRBV19 and TRBJ2-6; no clear D. In germline, CDR1 is LNHDA, CDR2 SQIVND (reference sequence). The CDR3 contains 15 residues. V was pared by 2 bases and J by 0 bases, with 5 bases between. This CDR3 reads CASSIKNSGANVLTF. The CDR3 DNA reads TGTGCCAGTAGTATAAAGAACTCTGGGGCCAACGTCCTGACTTTC.

The chain couples TRBV6-5 to TRBJ1-2; D may be TRBD1 (5 bases). CDR1 and CDR2 (germline): MNHEY, SVGAGI. Trimming took off 0 bases at V and 5 bases at J, with 10 bases between the two ends. This CDR3 has 14 residues. For the CDR3, the DNA is TGTGCCAGCAGTTACTCGGGACCGAATTATGGCTACACCTTC. Encoded protein: CASSYSGPNYGYTF.

The rearrangement joins TRBV28 to TRBJ2-7; D is uncertain. The germline CDR1 and CDR2 sequences are MDHEN and SYDVKM. Trimming cost V 1 base and J 3 bases, with 4 bases left between them. The length of the CDR3 is 12 residues. The CDR3: CASSLFDYEQYF. The CDR3 nucleotides read TGTGCCAGCAGTTTATTCGACTACGAGCAGTACTTC. The full variable domain, with the rest looked up from reference TRBV28 and TRBJ2-7, is DVKVTQSSRYLVKRTGEKVFLECVQDMDHENMFWYRQDPGLGLRLIYFSYDVKMKEKGDIPEGYSVSREKKERFSLILESASTNQTSMYLCASSLFDYEQYFGPGTRLTVT.

The chain uses TRBV20-1 and TRBJ2-1; 13 bases agree with TRBD2. CDR3 length: 17 residues. J was trimmed by 7 bases and V by 3 bases; bases with no gene match: 12. Germline loops: CDR1 DFQATT, CDR2 SNEGSKA (reference sequence). The CDR3 spells CSARPRTSGRAGNEQFF. The CDR3 coding sequence is TGCAGTGCTAGGCCACGAACTAGCGGGAGGGCGGGTAATGAGCAGTTCTTC.

V gene TRBV6-1 combines with J gene TRBJ2-7; D may be TRBD1 or TRBD2 (5 bases each). Trimming removed 11 bases from V and 4 bases from J, with 15 bases in between. This CDR3 comprises 12 residues. Germline V CDR1 and CDR2: MNHNS, SASEGT. CDR3 protein: CAVQGAPYEQYF. The CDR3 DNA reads TGTGCCGTCCAGGGAGCACCATACGAGCAGTACTTC.

The chain uses TRBV7-9 and TRBJ1-2; TRBD1 matches at 7 bases. The V and J ends lost 5 bases and 5 bases, in that order; junction bases with no gene match: 8. The CDR3 covers 14 residues. The germline gives CDR1 SEHNR, CDR2 FQNEAQ (reference sequence). The CDR3 DNA follows: TGTGCCAGCAGCGATCCGGGACAGATTTATGGCTACACCTTC. Its protein is CASSDPGQIYGYTF.

On this clone itself: This clone may be a read error of a much larger clone one base away. The genes are TRBV6-2 or TRBV6-3 and TRBJ2-2; D might be TRBD2 (5 bases). The CDR3 covers 15 residues. Germline V gene lookup returns CDR1 MNHEY and CDR2 SVGEGT. This CDR3 reads CASSLHSRNTGEPFF. In DNA, the CDR3 is TGTGCCAGCAGTCTCCATAGCCGGAACACCGGGGAGCCGTTTTTT.

This clone is labeled medium-sized. The V call is TRBV9, the J call TRBJ2-1, with 10 bases lining up with TRBD2. J lost 7 bases, V lost 2 bases, and 3 bases had no gene match. Germline V gives CDR1 SGDLS, CDR2 YYNGEE. The CDR3 length is 14 residues. The DNA of the CDR3 is TGTGCCAGCAGCGTCCTAGCGGGAGAAAATGAGCAGTTCTTC. Its protein product is CASSVLAGENEQFF.